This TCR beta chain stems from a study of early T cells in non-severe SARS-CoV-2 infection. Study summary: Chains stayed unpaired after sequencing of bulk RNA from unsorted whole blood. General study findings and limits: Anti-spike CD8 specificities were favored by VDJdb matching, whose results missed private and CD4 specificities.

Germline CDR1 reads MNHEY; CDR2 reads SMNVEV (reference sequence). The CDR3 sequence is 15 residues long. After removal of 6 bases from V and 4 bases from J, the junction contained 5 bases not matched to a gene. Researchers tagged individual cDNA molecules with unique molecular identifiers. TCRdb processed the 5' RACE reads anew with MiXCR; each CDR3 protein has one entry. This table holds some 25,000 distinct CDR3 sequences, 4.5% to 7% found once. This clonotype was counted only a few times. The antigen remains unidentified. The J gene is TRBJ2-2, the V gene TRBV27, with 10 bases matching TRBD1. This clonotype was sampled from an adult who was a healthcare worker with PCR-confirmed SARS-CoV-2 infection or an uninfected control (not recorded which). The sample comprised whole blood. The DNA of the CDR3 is TGTGCCAGCAGGTGGGACAGGGGCTTCACCGGGGAGCTGTTTTTT. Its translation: CASRWDRGFTGELFF.